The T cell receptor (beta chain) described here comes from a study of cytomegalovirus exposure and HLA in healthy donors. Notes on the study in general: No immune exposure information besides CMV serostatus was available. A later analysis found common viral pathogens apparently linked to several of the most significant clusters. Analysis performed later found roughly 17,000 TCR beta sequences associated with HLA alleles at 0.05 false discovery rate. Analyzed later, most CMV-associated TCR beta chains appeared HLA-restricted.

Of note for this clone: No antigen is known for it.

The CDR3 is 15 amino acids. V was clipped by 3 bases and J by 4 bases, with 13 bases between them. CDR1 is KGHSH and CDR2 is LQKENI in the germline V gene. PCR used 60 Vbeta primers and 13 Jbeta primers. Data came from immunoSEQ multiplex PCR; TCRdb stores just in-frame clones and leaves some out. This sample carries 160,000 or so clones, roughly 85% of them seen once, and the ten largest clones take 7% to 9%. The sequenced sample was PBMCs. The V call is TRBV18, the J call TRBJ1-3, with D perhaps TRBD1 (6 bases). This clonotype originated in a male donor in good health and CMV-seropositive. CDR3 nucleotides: TGTGCCAGCTCACCGTCAACAGGGAGAGGAAACACCATATATTTT. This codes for CASSPSTGRGNTIYF.